A single sample is the source of the 26 T cell receptor beta chains below, sequenced in a study of post-analysis software for immune sequencing data. The study, taken as a whole, reports: Relative to controls, patients had several TRBV segments at higher frequency, with TRBV5-6, TRBV5-1 and TRBV20-1 among these.

Their antigens are not known. Libraries were made from TCR beta cDNA, and they carried unique molecular identifiers. TCRdb called the PCR reads again in MiXCR, with one record for every CDR3 protein. Counted here are roughly 570,000 distinct CDR3 sequences, roughly 34% occurring once; the ten biggest clones make up under 7%. Material for sequencing was blood. The source is a girl aged 2 to 17 with multiple sclerosis.

This clonotype came up a few times. This chain uses TRBV5-6 with TRBJ2-1, with TRBD2 matching over 9 bases. The CDR3 has 14 residues. Germline V gene lookup returns CDR1 SGHDT and CDR2 YYEEEE. With V trimmed by 0 bases and J by 7 bases, 2 bases remained unmatched. The CDR3 loop reads CASSLERGANEQFF. The CDR3 region has the DNA TGTGCCAGCAGCTTGGAGCGGGGGGCAAATGAGCAGTTCTTC. The full variable domain, rest sourced from reference TRBV5-6 and TRBJ2-1, is DAGVTQSPTHLIKTRGQQVTLRCSPKSGHDTVSWYQQALGQGPQFIFQYYEEEERQRGNFPDRFSGHQFPNYSSELNVNALLLGDSALYLCASSLERGANEQFFGPGTRLTVL.

This clonotype was seen more than once but under ten times. This chain connects TRBV7-9 to TRBJ1-2; TRBD1 agrees at 7 bases. V dropped 5 bases and J dropped 8; count of bases not matched to a gene: 8. The CDR3 runs to 13 residues. Germline V lookup: CDR1 SEHNR, CDR2 FQNEAQ (reference sequence). Written as DNA, the CDR3 is TGTGCCAGCAGCCGGACAGGCCAAAGCGGCTACACCTTC. Its translation is CASSRTGQSGYTF.

This rearrangement joins TRBV7-2 to TRBJ2-1; D gene unclear. This CDR3 is 13 amino acids long. From germline, CDR1 is SGHTA and CDR2 FQGNSA. V lost 3 bases to trimming and J lost 8 bases, with 11 bases between them. The CDR3 DNA reads as TGTGCCAGCAGCTTTTCCCGTAGAGATGAGCAGTTCTTC. Its translation: CASSFSRRDEQFF.

This clonotype was counted between two and nine times. The chain recombines TRBV5-4 with TRBJ1-4; D is possibly TRBD1 (5 bases). Germline CDR1 is SGHNT and CDR2 is YYREEE (reference sequence). The length of the CDR3 is 14 residues. Trimming pared 4 bases from V and 6 bases from J, leaving 13 bases between. In nucleotides, the CDR3 is TGTGCCAGCAGCGCAGGGTTCGGAGATGAAAAACTGTTTTTT. This gives the protein CASSAGFGDEKLFF.

This clonotype was detected only a few times. Here the CDR3 DNA reads TGTGCCAGCAGCCTTATGGGACAGGGGCATGAAAAACTGTTTTTT. It encodes CASSLMGQGHEKLFF. This chain links TRBV7-9 with TRBJ1-4; 10 bases are a match to TRBD1. The CDR3 length is 15 residues. The junction had 6 bases not matched to a gene; V was cut back by 5 bases and J by 6 bases. Per germline, CDR1 SEHNR and CDR2 FQNEAQ (reference sequence).

The sample holds one count of this clonotype. This chain joins TRBV12-3 or TRBV12-4 and TRBJ2-3, with TRBD2 matching 7 bases. The CDR3 consists of 13 residues. Trimming at V came to 6 bases and at J to 6 bases, leaving 6 bases not matched to a gene. The CDR3 protein is CASSTGRRDTQYF. The DNA of the CDR3 is TGTGCCAGCAGCACCGGGAGGAGGGATACGCAGTATTTT.

This chain links TRBV19 with TRBJ2-5; D is unresolved. The CDR3 consists of 15 residues. The germline V and J ends were trimmed by 3 bases and 3 bases, with 14 bases remaining between them. Per the germline V gene, CDR1 is LNHDA and CDR2 is SQIVND (reference sequence). CDR3 protein: CASSIRSVPEETQYF. The CDR3 nucleotides are TGTGCCAGTAGTATTAGGTCGGTCCCAGAAGAGACCCAGTACTTC.

V and J are TRBV10-3 and TRBJ2-1; D not certain. The CDR3 runs 12 residues. Per germline, CDR1 ENHRY and CDR2 SYGVKD. V lost 0 bases, J lost 10 bases, and 7 bases lay in between. DNA for the CDR3: TGTGCCATCAGTGAGTCTAATGGAGAGCAGTTCTTC. It translates to CAISESNGEQFF.

This clonotype was counted only a few times. The chain combines TRBV12-3 or TRBV12-4 with TRBJ1-1; no reliable D call. V was pared by 3 bases and J by 3 bases, with 11 bases between. This CDR3 region has 14 residues. The CDR3 spells CASSFLGRDTEAFF. The CDR3 DNA sequence: TGTGCCAGCAGTTTTTTAGGGCGAGACACTGAAGCTTTCTTT.

This clonotype was counted only a few times. V usage is TRBV27 and J usage is TRBJ2-6, with a weak D call TRBD1 (5 bases). Germline-derived CDR1 and CDR2 are MNHEY and SMNVEV (reference sequence). This CDR3 spans 16 amino acids. V dropped 6 bases and J dropped 0 bases, with 12 bases sitting between them. CDR3 amino acids: CASSRGHHSGANVLTF. The CDR3 nucleotides read TGTGCCAGCAGCCGAGGACACCACTCTGGGGCCAACGTCCTGACTTTC. Supplemented by reference TRBV27 and TRBJ2-6, the full variable domain reads EAQVTQNPRYLITVTGKKLTVTCSQNMNHEYMSWYRQDPGLGLRQIYYSMNVEVTDKGDVPEGYKVSRKEKRNFPLILESPSPNQTSLYFCASSRGHHSGANVLTFGAGSRLTVL.

The chain has TRBV7-2 and TRBJ1-2; D remains ambiguous. Between the trimmed V and J ends, which lost 2 bases and 4 bases, there was a span of 11 bases. Looked up from germline, CDR1 is SGHTA and CDR2 is FQGNSA. The CDR3 consists of 14 residues. The CDR3 nucleotides read TGTGCCAGCAGCTTATATGAGGGTGGCTATGGCTACACCTTC. Its translation: CASSLYEGGYGYTF.

This clonotype came up a few times. CDR3 loop: CASSLSQTEQFF. Written as DNA, the CDR3 is TGTGCCAGCAGCTTGTCCCAAACTGAGCAGTTCTTC. The chain is built from TRBV7-2 and TRBJ2-1; no firm D call. Trimming pared 3 bases from V and 9 bases from J, leaving 9 bases between. The CDR3 sequence is 12 residues long. Per the germline V gene, CDR1 is SGHTA and CDR2 is FQGNSA. Combining the CDR3 with reference TRBV7-2 and TRBJ2-1 gives the whole variable domain GAGVSQSPSNKVTEKGKDVELRCDPISGHTALYWYRQSLGQGLEFLIYFQGNSAPDKSGLPSDRFSAERTGGSVSTLTIQRTQQEDSAVYLCASSLSQTEQFFGPGTRLTVL.

The chain couples TRBV28 to TRBJ2-3; no firm D call. CDR3 length: 10 residues. Trimming removed 6 bases from V and 7 bases from J, with 5 bases in between. Germline CDR1 and CDR2: MDHEN and SYDVKM. CDR3 DNA: TGTGCCAGCAGCGGCAATACGCAGTATTTT. Translation: CASSGNTQYF.

The chain carries TRBV3-1 and TRBJ2-7, with TRBD2 identical over 12 bases. J was trimmed by 6 bases and V by 4 bases; bases with no gene match: 4. CDR3 length equals 14 residues. Germline CDR1 and CDR2: LGHDT and YNNKEL (reference sequence). The CDR3 sequence is CASSRTSGDGEQYF. As DNA, the CDR3 is TGTGCCAGCAGCCGGACTAGCGGGGATGGCGAGCAGTACTTC.

In regard to this clonotype: A much bigger clone sits one base away, suggesting this may be a read error. CDR3 region: CASSRGQTREQFF. CDR3 DNA sequence: TGTGCCAGCAGCAGGGGACAGACGAGGGAGCAGTTCTTC. This chain links TRBV5-6 with TRBJ2-1; 7 bases align to TRBD1. The CDR3 runs 13 residues. V shed 4 bases, J shed 10 bases, and the junction held 8 bases outside the gene matches. CDR1 is SGHDT, CDR2 YYEEEE, per germline.

In its sample, this clonotype was seen a few times. This chain uses TRBV12-3 or TRBV12-4 with TRBJ2-5; the D is unclear. This CDR3 region has 13 residues. V lost 2 bases to trimming and J lost 6 bases, with 10 bases between them. CDR3 amino acids: CASSLLGEKTQYF. The CDR3 DNA reads as TGTGCCAGCAGTTTACTGGGCGAAAAGACCCAGTACTTC.

V gene TRBV11-2 combines with J gene TRBJ1-1; D is unclear. From germline, CDR1 is SGHAT and CDR2 FQNNGV. The V end lost 3 bases, the J end lost 2 bases, and 10 bases lay between the germline ends. This CDR3 has 14 residues. The CDR3 region has the DNA TGTGCCAGCAGCTTCCGGGGAGAAAACACTGAAGCTTTCTTT. Protein sequence: CASSFRGENTEAFF.

This clonotype was picked up one time. This rearrangement joins TRBV7-6 to TRBJ1-1; D might be TRBD1 (5 bases). Trimming cost V 5 bases and J 6 bases, with 10 bases left between them. The CDR3 totals 12 residues. Germline V gene sequence: CDR1 SGHVS, CDR2 FNYEAQ. The CDR3 nucleotides are TGTGCCAGCAGCCAGAGGGGCGCTGAAGCTTTCTTT. It specifies CASSQRGAEAFF.

This clonotype appeared many times. The J gene is TRBJ2-1, the V gene TRBV6-5; tentative D call: TRBD1 (5 bases). In germline, CDR1 is MNHEY, CDR2 SVGAGI. The V end was cut by 6 bases, the J end by 4 bases, with 16 bases between. The CDR3 totals 15 residues. The CDR3 DNA reads as TGTGCCAGCAGACCACCAGGGCCCCTTTACAATGAGCAGTTCTTC. Translating gives CASRPPGPLYNEQFF.

V is TRBV5-6 and J is TRBJ2-7, with D possibly matching TRBD2 (5 bases). CDR1 and CDR2 (germline): SGHDT, YYEEEE. The CDR3 covers 14 residues. The V gene lost 3 bases and the J gene lost 6 bases, with 16 bases spanning the gap. The CDR3 region has the DNA TGTGCCAGCAGCTCGGGCGGGCCCTTTTCCGAGCAGTACTTC. Encoded protein: CASSSGGPFSEQYF.

Many counts were recorded for this clonotype. The chain carries TRBV20-1 and TRBJ2-3; tentatively, D is TRBD2 (6 bases). The V gene's germline CDR1 is DFQATT and CDR2 SNEGSKA (reference sequence). The CDR3 has 17 residues. The V gene lost 4 bases and the J gene lost 0 bases, with 20 bases spanning the gap. The CDR3 is CSATPRPPLASTDTQYF. The CDR3 coding sequence is TGCAGTGCTACCCCCAGGCCTCCGCTAGCGAGCACAGATACGCAGTATTTT.

The chain is built from TRBV4-1 and TRBJ2-5; 9 bases agree with TRBD2. J was trimmed by 4 bases and V by 3 bases; bases with no gene match: 6. Looked up from germline, CDR1 is MGHRA and CDR2 is YSYEKL. CDR3 size: 15 residues. This CDR3 reads CASSHNSGGGETQYF. The CDR3 DNA sequence: TGCGCCAGCAGCCACAATAGCGGGGGAGGAGAGACCCAGTACTTC.

This chain connects TRBV4-1 to TRBJ2-3; the D gene is possibly TRBD2 (6 bases). V lost 3 bases and J 2 bases, leaving 18 bases between the germline ends. Germline CDR1 reads MGHRA; CDR2 reads YSYEKL. The CDR3 has 17 amino acids. The CDR3 region is CASSHSSGRGPTDTQYF. The CDR3 region has the DNA TGCGCCAGCAGCCATTCCTCCGGGCGGGGACCCACAGATACGCAGTATTTT.

The chain has TRBV12-3 or TRBV12-4 and TRBJ2-3, with TRBD2 matching 8 bases. J gave up 0 bases and V 7 bases, and 6 bases lay outside the gene matches. This CDR3 region has 15 residues. The chain's CDR3 is CASTNSGTSTDTQYF. The CDR3 DNA is TGTGCCAGCACTAATAGCGGGACTAGCACAGATACGCAGTATTTT.

This clonotype occurred a few times. The genes are TRBV9 and TRBJ2-3; 7 bases line up with TRBD1. The trim removed 0 bases at V and 2 bases at J, leaving 12 bases unmatched. Germline-derived CDR1 and CDR2 are SGDLS and YYNGEE. CDR3 size: 18 residues. CDR3 amino acids: CASSVGTGYRTITDTQYF. CDR3 DNA: TGTGCCAGCAGCGTAGGGACAGGTTATCGTACAATCACAGATACGCAGTATTTT.

This clonotype was picked up a small number of times. This sequence joins TRBV28 and TRBJ2-5, with D unclear. The V end lost 5 bases, the J end lost 5 bases, and 15 bases lay between the germline ends. Germline CDR1 is MDHEN and CDR2 is SYDVKM. CDR3 size: 14 residues. Here the CDR3 reads CASSLTPGRETQYF. In DNA, the CDR3 is TGTGCCAGCAGTCTTACCCCAGGCCGGGAGACCCAGTACTTC.